This T cell receptor beta chain was sequenced for a study of cytomegalovirus exposure and HLA in healthy donors. Broader study findings: The majority of TCR sequences were rare, yet some public TCRs appeared in many donors.

Comment on this clone: Its antigen remains unknown.

The CDR3 has 14 residues. Per germline, CDR1 MNHEY and CDR2 SMNVEV (reference sequence). Trimming shortened V by 3 bases and J by 3 bases, and 11 bases separated the two germline ends. The PCR used 60 Vbeta and 13 Jbeta primers. TCRdb keeps only in-frame clones here, not all; method: immunoSEQ multiplex PCR. The sample lists approximately 100,000 clones; around 80% were seen once. This TCR was recovered from a woman in her thirties or forties in good health and CMV-seronegative. The gene calls are TRBV27 and TRBJ1-2; no firm D call. Sequences were obtained from PBMCs. The CDR3 region is CASSLSRDYYGYTF. As DNA, the CDR3 is TGTGCCAGCAGTTTGTCCCGCGACTACTATGGCTACACCTTC.